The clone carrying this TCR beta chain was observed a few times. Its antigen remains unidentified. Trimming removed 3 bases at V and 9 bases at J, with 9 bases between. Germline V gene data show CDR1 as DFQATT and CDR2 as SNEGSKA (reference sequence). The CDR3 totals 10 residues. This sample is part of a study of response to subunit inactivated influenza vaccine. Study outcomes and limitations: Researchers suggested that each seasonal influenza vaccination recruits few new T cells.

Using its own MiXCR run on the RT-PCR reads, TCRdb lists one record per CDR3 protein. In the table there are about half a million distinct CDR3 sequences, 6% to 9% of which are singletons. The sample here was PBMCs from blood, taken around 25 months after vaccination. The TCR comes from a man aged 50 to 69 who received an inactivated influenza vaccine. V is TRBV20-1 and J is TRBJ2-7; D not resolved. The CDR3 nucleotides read TGCAGTGCTAGCGAAATAGTGCAGTACTTC. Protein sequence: CSASEIVQYF.